This T cell receptor (beta chain) was identified in a study of beta chain features in type 1 diabetes. As for the study in general: Sorted cells, about 99 million in number, were examined across all samples.

The whole isolated RNA underwent reverse transcription, so sequencing captured expressed TCRB transcripts. Here immunoSEQ multiplex PCR was the method, and the copy in TCRdb shows in-frame clones only, minus some. Of around 310,000 clones in the sample, approximately 10% were seen once. Comment on this clone: What it recognizes is unknown.

Study conclusions and caveats: Junctions at VDJ sites from type 1 diabetes patients had fewer insertions and more deletions.

This CDR3 spans 16 amino acids. With 0 bases removed from V and 3 bases from J, the gap between germline ends came to 12 bases. Germline V gene sequence: CDR1 KGHSH, CDR2 LQKENI. The origin of this receptor is a woman aged 30 to 39 in good health. Sequencing input: naive CD4+ T cells from blood. This chain uses TRBV18 with TRBJ2-1; TRBD1 is a possible D gene (6 bases). The CDR3 reads CASSPPGTGYYNEQFF. The CDR3 DNA is TGTGCCAGCTCACCACCGGGAACAGGGTACTACAATGAGCAGTTCTTC.